This T cell receptor (beta chain) was obtained from a study of blood T cell repertoires in COVID-19. Study-level background: T cells, B-cell-depleted T cells, or PBMCs provided the cDNA or gDNA that served as material.

The CDR3 is made up of 14 amino acids. Germline V gene lookup returns CDR1 LGHDT and CDR2 YNNKEL (reference sequence). The junction had 7 bases not matched to a gene; V was cut back by 4 bases and J by 8 bases. Generated by immunoSEQ multiplex PCR, the TCRdb table keeps only in-frame clones and is missing some. The repertoire holds 150,000 to 200,000 clones, with approximately 88% as singletons. Sequenced sample: peripheral blood. This receptor was identified in a woman aged 55 to 70 who had recovered from COVID-19. The rearrangement links TRBV3-1 (or the pseudogene TRBV3-2) to TRBJ1-4, with TRBD1 matching over 7 bases. The CDR3 loop is CASSPRQGGEKLFF. CDR3 nucleotides: TGTGCCAGCAGCCCGAGACAGGGTGGCGAAAAACTGTTTTTT.